One TCR beta chain is described in this entry. What it binds is not known. Without the conserved terminal phenylalanine or tryptophan, this CDR3 likely stems from a read error. Unsorted bulk tissue (roughly 19-31 mg) underwent RNA and DNA co-extraction. Five separate regions of each tumor underwent sampling. The proportion of viable tumor cells exceeded 85% in every tumor sample. The sample belongs to a study of tumor-infiltrating lymphocytes in primary liver carcinoma. Findings and caveats of the study: Tumors had a significantly higher top-250-clone fraction than blood (p = 0.039). Only around 7.5-24% of top clones occurred in all five tumor regions.

A primer matching the constant region was used to make TCR beta cDNA from approximately 0.45 ug of total RNA. It was through three nested multiplex PCR rounds of slightly modified ARM-PCR that TCR beta libraries arose. One entry per CDR3 protein, called by TCRdb with MiXCR from the multiplex PCR reads. The data hold about 210,000 distinct CDR3 sequences, with 85% observed a single time. Material: tumor tissue from primary liver carcinoma. The sequence derives from a man aged 40-49 years with primary liver carcinoma and hepatitis B virus infection.

The CDR3 coding sequence is TGTGCCTGGAGTACTAGCGGGAACAATGAGCAGTTCCTC. Translating gives CAWSTSGNNEQFL. This chain uses TRBV30 with TRBJ2-1, with 10 positions matching TRBD2. V trimming: 2 bases; J trimming: 5 bases; junction bases outside the gene matches: 0. Germline V CDR1 and CDR2: GTSNPN, SVGIG (reference sequence). The CDR3 sequence is 13 residues long.